These T cell receptor beta chains were read from a single sample in a study of CD8+ T cells in alopecia areata. Data came from immunoSEQ multiplex PCR; TCRdb stores just in-frame clones and leaves some out. The sample has about 140,000 clones, approximately 65% seen once. The sequenced material came from CD8+ T cells sorted from blood. The receptors stem from a human donor in good health. The CDR3 runs from the conserved cysteine through the conserved F or W. D genes are given only for firm matches. The listing skips clone size in some rows; elsewhere it reads once, few, many or a size class.

>TRBJ1-1|.|TRBV9|.
TGTGCCAGCAGCCCAGGAGGGGGGCATGGCACTGAAGCTTTCTTT
CASSPGGGHGTEAFF
>TRBJ2-7|.|TRBV6-1|.
TGTGCCAGCAGTTATTATCGGGGCTCCTACGAGCAGTACTTC
CASSYYRGSYEQYF
>TRBJ2-4|.|TRBV9|.
TGTGCCAGCAGCGCGGGGTTAGCCAAAAACATTCAGTACTTC
CASSAGLAKNIQYF
>TRBJ1-1|few|TRBV29-1|.
TGCAGCGCTAGTCCTGGATTGAACACTGAAGCTTTCTTT
CSASPGLNTEAFF
>TRBJ2-3|.|TRBV6-1|.
TGTGCCAGCAGTAGTCTTCGGGGGTTCGCAGATACGCAGTATTTT
CASSSLRGFADTQYF
>TRBJ2-1|.|TRBV5-6|TRBD1
TGTGCCAGCAGCTTGACTGGGACAGGACCGTATAATGAGCAGTTCTTC
CASSLTGTGPYNEQFF
>TRBJ2-7|once|TRBV5-1|.
TGCGCCAGCAGCTTGGCAGGGGTTGCCTACGAGCAGTACTTC
CASSLAGVAYEQYF
>TRBJ2-5|once|TRBV4-1|.
TGCGCCAGCAGCCAACTGAGGACGGGTGAGACCCAGTACTTC
CASSQLRTGETQYF
>TRBJ2-2|.|TRBV6-5|.
TGTGCCAGCAGTTACACCCAGACCACCGGGGAGCTGTTTTTT
CASSYTQTTGELFF
>TRBJ2-1|few|TRBV29-1|TRBD1
TGCAGCGTTGAAGATCCAAGTACCGCGGGACAGGCCTACAATGAGCAGTTCTTC
CSVEDPSTAGQAYNEQFF
>TRBJ1-1|.|TRBV7-9|.
TGTGCCAGCAGTCAACTGAACACTGAAGCTTTCTTT
CASSQLNTEAFF
>TRBJ2-1|.|TRBV5-1|TRBD2
TGCGCCAGCAGCTTATATCCAACAGGTGCGGGAGGGACACACAATGAGCAGTTCTTC
CASSLYPTGAGGTHNEQFF
>TRBJ2-7|once|TRBV5-6|TRBD2
TGTGCCAGCAGCACCAGCCTAGCGGGTGCCTACGAGCAGTACTTC
CASSTSLAGAYEQYF
>TRBJ2-3|.|TRBV15|.
TGTGCCACCAGCGCCCACAACCGGGGGCCCGATACGCAGTATTTT
CATSAHNRGPDTQYF
>TRBJ2-1|once|TRBV7-6|.
TGTGCCAGCAGCCCCAGTGTGGGCAGTATGACTGAGCAGTTCTTC
CASSPSVGSMTEQFF
>TRBJ2-5|.|TRBV6-1|TRBD1
TGTGCCAGCAGTGAATGGACAGGGACGGGGGAGACCCAGTACTTC
CASSEWTGTGETQYF
>TRBJ2-7|.|TRBV20-1|.
TGCAGTGCTAGGTGGGGATACGAGCAGTACTTC
CSARWGYEQYF
>TRBJ2-7|.|TRBV9|.
TGTGCCAGCAGCGTTTGGGGAGACGGTTTAAGTGAGCAGTACTTC
CASSVWGDGLSEQYF
>TRBJ2-2|.|TRBV30|TRBD1
TGTGCCGGGACAGGGGGCAGGGCCGGGGAGCTGTTTTTT
CAGTGGRAGELFF
>TRBJ2-1|.|TRBV9|.
TGTGCCAGCAGCGTAGGTGTCGGGACGAGCTCCTACAATGAGCAGTTCTTC
CASSVGVGTSSYNEQFF
>TRBJ2-1|.|TRBV19|.
TGTGCCAGCGCGAGCGGGCTCTACAATGAGCAGTTCTTC
CASASGLYNEQFF
>TRBJ1-5|.|TRBV7-3|.
TGTGCCAGCAGCTCCCGGGCGGGGACGGGTCAGCCCCAGCATTTT
CASSSRAGTGQPQHF
>TRBJ1-1|.|TRBV5-1|.
TGCGCCAGCAGCTTAAACAGAATCACCTCGGTCACTGAAGCTTTCTTT
CASSLNRITSVTEAFF
>TRBJ2-7|.|TRBV4-1|TRBD1
TGCGCCAGCAGCCAAGAAACAGGGGGGTCCTACGAGCAGTACTTC
CASSQETGGSYEQYF
>TRBJ1-5|.|TRBV4-1|.
TGCGCCAGCAGCCACGGGAATAATCAGCCCCAGCATTTT
CASSHGNNQPQHF
>TRBJ2-7|.|TRBV5-4|.
TGTGCCAGCAGCTTGTCTTCTTCCTACGAGCAGTACTTC
CASSLSSSYEQYF
>TRBJ2-5|.|TRBV27|.
TGTGCCAGCAGTTTCGGAGCGCGAGCGGGAGAGACCCAGTACTTC
CASSFGARAGETQYF
>TRBJ2-2|few|TRBV13|.
TGTGCCAGCAGCCCTTTGGTAGCCGGGGAGCTGTTTTTT
CASSPLVAGELFF
>TRBJ1-1|.|TRBV29-1|.
TGCAGCGTTGATCTTGGTCGGGGAAACACTGAAGCTTTCTTT
CSVDLGRGNTEAFF
>TRBJ2-7|few|TRBV29-1|.
TGCAGCGTCCTATTACCCCCCTACGAGCAGTACTTC
CSVLLPPYEQYF
>TRBJ2-2|.|TRBV2|.
TGTGCCAGCAGCCCTCTGTTCCGGGAGCTGTTTTTT
CASSPLFRELFF
>TRBJ2-5|once|TRBV27|TRBD1
TGTGCCAGCAGTGGAGGGACAGGGGGCGGGGAGACCCAGTACTTC
CASSGGTGGGETQYF
>TRBJ1-1|.|TRBV5-1|TRBD1
TGCGCCAGCAGCCTGGGAGGGGGCCGGGGGACTGAAGCTTTCTTT
CASSLGGGRGTEAFF
>TRBJ2-6|.|TRBV29-1|.
TGCAGCGTTGAGGAGCAGGGGCGCATCTCTGGGGCCAACGTCCTGACTTTC
CSVEEQGRISGANVLTF
>TRBJ2-1|.|TRBV25-1|.
TGTGCCAGCAGCCTCAGCTCTCTGTACAATGAGCAGTTCTTC
CASSLSSLYNEQFF
>TRBJ2-7|once|TRBV5-1|TRBD2
TGCGCCAGCAGCTTGGCTCTAGCGGGATCCTACGAGCAGTACTTC
CASSLALAGSYEQYF
>TRBJ2-2|.|TRBV6-5|.
TGTGCCAGCAGTTACTCGGGACCAGGCGGGGAGCTGTTTTTT
CASSYSGPGGELFF
>TRBJ2-5|once|TRBV9|.
TGTGCCAGCAGCGTCTCCGGGGAGACCCAGTACTTC
CASSVSGETQYF
>TRBJ2-1|.|TRBV27|TRBD2
TGTGCCAGCACGACTAGCGGCAATGAGCAGTTCTTC
CASTTSGNEQFF
>TRBJ2-1|.|TRBV25-1|TRBD2
TGTGCCAGCAGTGAAGGACTAGATTACAATGAGCAGTTCTTC
CASSEGLDYNEQFF
>TRBJ2-1|.|TRBV6-5|TRBD2
TGTGCCAGCAGTCCCTTAGCGGGAGGATTGGATGAGCAGTTCTTC
CASSPLAGGLDEQFF
>TRBJ2-1|.|TRBV30|TRBD2
TGTGCCTGGACCCCGGGGGGGAATGAGCAGTTCTTC
CAWTPGGNEQFF
>TRBJ2-1|.|TRBV29-1|TRBD2
TGCAGCGTTGACGGACTAGCGGGGTACAATGAGCAGTTCTTC
CSVDGLAGYNEQFF
>TRBJ2-1|.|TRBV27|TRBD2
TGTGCCAGCAGGACAACCCCTACTAGCGGGAGGATTAGAAATGAGCAGTTCTTC
CASRTTPTSGRIRNEQFF
>TRBJ2-5|once|TRBV25-1|TRBD2
TGTGCCAGCAGTGTTTTAACTAGCGGGAGTGCGGAGACCCAGTACTTC
CASSVLTSGSAETQYF
>TRBJ2-2|.|TRBV6-5|.
TGTGCCAGCAGTTACGCAATTCGGCGGACCGGGGAGCTGTTTTTT
CASSYAIRRTGELFF
>TRBJ2-7|.|TRBV29-1|.
TGCAGCGTTGAAGGAGAGACCCCGACTTACGAGCAGTACTTC
CSVEGETPTYEQYF
>TRBJ2-7|.|TRBV11-2|.
TGTGCCAGCAGCTCCGCCTACGAGCAGTACTTC
CASSSAYEQYF
>TRBJ1-2|.|TRBV6-5|.
TGTGCCAGCGCCACTTCGGAGGGCTACACCTTC
CASATSEGYTF
>TRBJ2-1|.|TRBV23-1|.
TGCGCCAGCAGTCAATCGGCTATGGTGTTTGGTCCCCCGGTACACCCGATAGTGAATGAGCAGTTCTTC
CASSQSAMVFGPPVHPIVNEQFF
>TRBJ1-2|.|TRBV6-4|.
TGTGCCAGCAAAGGCCCTCGTGACGGATCCTATGGCTACACCTTC
CASKGPRDGSYGYTF